This T cell receptor beta chain was captured in a study of OX40 agonist ivuxolimab in advanced cancers. Study background: Every 2 weeks, patients got intravenous ivuxolimab at one of six dose levels (0.01-10 mg/kg). Therapy given before enrollment (anti-PD-1, anti-PD-L1 or anti-CTLA-4) was allowed, and around 44% had some.

Method: immunoSEQ multiplex PCR; TCRdb's copy keeps in-frame clones and lacks some. This table holds under 95,000 clones, about 82% found once. The CDR3 length is 16 residues. V shed 5 bases and J shed 5 bases, with 19 bases lying between them. Germline CDR1 reads LNHDA; CDR2 reads SQIVND (reference sequence). This clone was found once. This material consisted of CD4+ or CD8+ T cells sorted from blood, taken in a trial of the OX40 agonist ivuxolimab. This TCR was recovered from an adult with an advanced solid tumor such as melanoma, head and neck, liver or kidney cancer. The V call is TRBV19, the J call TRBJ1-5, with D perhaps matching TRBD1 (6 bases). CDR3 DNA sequence: TGTGCCAGTAGTTCCTTTGTGGGGGGCTGGGATCAGCCCCAGCATTTT. It translates to CASSSFVGGWDQPQHF.